The 31 T cell receptor beta chains listed next were all sequenced from one sample in a study of technical replicates of blood from several donors. Assay: immunoSEQ multiplex PCR; the TCRdb copy retains only in-frame clones and omits some. The sample lists about 83,000 clones, roughly 94% occurring once. The sample taken for sequencing was T cells isolated from PBMCs. The receptor set was obtained from a human donor in good health.

The V call is TRBV5-1, the J call TRBJ2-5; TRBD1 might be the D (5 bases). Germline V gene sequence: CDR1 SGHRS, CDR2 YFSETQ. Between the trimmed V and J ends, which lost 1 base and 3 bases, there was a span of 7 bases. The CDR3 totals 13 residues. Here the CDR3 reads CASSLQGEETQYF. CDR3 in DNA: TGCGCCAGCAGCTTGCAGGGTGAAGAGACCCAGTACTTC.

The chain couples TRBV7-2 to TRBJ2-5, with TRBD2 matching over 12 bases. The V gene's germline CDR1 is SGHTA and CDR2 FQGNSA. This CDR3 comprises 15 residues. With V trimmed by 3 bases and J by 4 bases, 3 bases remained unmatched. The DNA of the CDR3 is TGTGCCAGCAGCTTTGGACTAGCGGGGAGAGAGACCCAGTACTTC. Translating it yields CASSFGLAGRETQYF.

The J gene is TRBJ1-1, the V gene TRBV12-5, with TRBD1 as a possible D gene (5 bases). This CDR3 has 15 residues. Germline loops: CDR1 LGHNT, CDR2 FRNRAP. Trimming removed 7 bases at V and 6 bases at J, with 21 bases between. The CDR3, as DNA: TGTGCTAGTGCCAAAGAGCCAGGGCCGAGTCCTGAAGCTTTCTTT. It encodes CASAKEPGPSPEAFF.

V is TRBV5-8 and J is TRBJ1-2; 9 bases are shared with TRBD1. This CDR3 is built from 14 residues. CDR1 is SGHTS, CDR2 YDEGEE, per germline. Unmatched junction bases numbered 4, after V lost 0 bases and J lost 7 bases. The CDR3 reads CASSLAGQGAGYTF. The CDR3 DNA reads TGTGCCAGCAGCTTGGCGGGACAGGGTGCTGGCTACACCTTC. The whole variable domain, remainder taken from reference TRBV5-8 and TRBJ1-2, is EAGVTQSPTHLIKTRGQQATLRCSPISGHTSVYWYQQALGLGLQFLLWYDEGEERNRGNFPPRFSGRQFPNYSSELNVNALELEDSALYLCASSLAGQGAGYTFGSGTRLTVV.

This clone was recorded once. The rearrangement uses TRBV4-1 and TRBJ2-1; 7 bases align to TRBD2. This CDR3 has 16 residues. The V gene end was trimmed by 1 base and the J gene end by 6 bases; junction bases not matched to a gene: 9. Germline V gene lookup returns CDR1 MGHRA and CDR2 YSYEKL. CDR3 DNA sequence: TGCGCCAGCAGCCAAGCGATTAGACTAGCAGGCAATGAGCAGTTCTTC. It yields the protein CASSQAIRLAGNEQFF.

CDR3 in amino acids: CASSPGQGGQPQHF. The CDR3 region has the DNA TGTGCCAGCAGCCCGGGACAGGGGGGACAGCCCCAGCATTTT. The V call is TRBV27, the J call TRBJ1-5; 11 bases align to TRBD1. J was trimmed by 7 bases and V by 6 bases; bases with no gene match: 5. Germline CDR1 MNHEY, CDR2 SMNVEV (reference sequence). The CDR3 is 14 residues long.

V and J are TRBV4-1 and TRBJ1-2; 8 positions agree with TRBD1. The CDR3 sequence is 18 residues long. Unmatched junction bases numbered 13, after V lost 0 bases and J lost 4 bases. Germline V lookup: CDR1 MGHRA, CDR2 YSYEKL. The CDR3: CASSQERDRTSPSYGYTF. DNA of the CDR3: TGCGCCAGCAGCCAAGAAAGGGACAGGACCTCCCCCTCCTATGGCTACACCTTC.

J is TRBJ2-5 and V is TRBV2; D is uncertain. Germline V gives CDR1 SNHLY, CDR2 FYNNEI. The germline V and J ends were trimmed by 4 bases and 7 bases, with 13 bases remaining between them. This CDR3 has 13 amino acids. The CDR3 DNA is TGTGCCAGCAGTGGTGAACCTGCCGGGACCCAGTACTTC. It encodes CASSGEPAGTQYF. The variable domain in full, completed from reference TRBV2 and TRBJ2-5, reads EPEVTQTPSHQVTQMGQEVILRCVPISNHLYFYWYRQILGQKVEFLVSFYNNEISEKSEIFDDQFSVERPDGSNFTLKIRSTKLEDSAMYFCASSGEPAGTQYFGPGTRLLVL.

This chain joins TRBV10-2 and TRBJ2-7; 10 bases fit TRBD2. The CDR3 loop spans 15 amino acids. Germline values: CDR1 WSHSY, CDR2 SAAADI. V lost 2 bases and J lost 3; bases outside the gene matches: 4. The CDR3 sequence is CASSEGLAGVYEQYF. The CDR3 coding sequence is TGCGCCAGCAGTGAGGGGCTAGCGGGGGTCTACGAGCAGTACTTC.

The chain links TRBV5-1 to TRBJ2-7; 9 nucleotides agree with TRBD2. Germline-derived CDR1 and CDR2 are SGHRS and YFSETQ. The CDR3 sequence is 14 residues long. Trimming removed 2 bases from V and 3 bases from J; junction bases left unmatched: 3. The CDR3 reads CASSFTREGYEQYF. The CDR3 DNA reads as TGCGCCAGCAGCTTTACGCGGGAGGGCTACGAGCAGTACTTC.

The V call is TRBV14, the J call TRBJ2-3; 10 bases map to TRBD2. Per germline, CDR1 SGHDN and CDR2 FVKESK. V shed 0 bases, J shed 1 base, and the junction held 1 base outside the gene matches. The CDR3 runs to 16 residues. CDR3 loop: CASSQESGRGTDTQYF. DNA for the CDR3: TGTGCCAGCAGCCAAGAGAGCGGGAGGGGCACAGATACGCAGTATTTT.

The rearrangement uses TRBV6-1 and TRBJ1-1; possibly TRBD1 for D (6 bases). V lost 2 bases and J 8 bases, leaving 12 bases between the germline ends. Looked up from germline, CDR1 is MNHNS and CDR2 is SASEGT. This CDR3 is 13 amino acids long. DNA of the CDR3: TGTGCCAGCAGTGAAAGGGACAACGAAGAAGCTTTCTTT. This translates into CASSERDNEEAFF.

The chain joins TRBV28 to TRBJ2-7; 7 bases are shared with TRBD2. The CDR3 extends over 15 amino acids. After removal of 6 bases from V and 0 bases from J, the junction contained 8 bases not matched to a gene. Germline values: CDR1 MDHEN, CDR2 SYDVKM. Written as DNA, the CDR3 is TGTGCCAGCAGAGAGGGAGGGCACAGCTCCTACGAGCAGTACTTC. Translation gives CASREGGHSSYEQYF.

The table lists this clone with a few counts. The chain is built from TRBV5-1 and TRBJ1-1; 7 bases are a match to TRBD1. The CDR3 contains 13 residues. The V gene end was trimmed by 4 bases and the J gene end by 1 base; junction bases not matched to a gene: 1. Germline values: CDR1 SGHRS, CDR2 YFSETQ. In DNA, the CDR3 is TGCGCCAGCAGCAGGACAGGGAACACTGAAGCTTTCTTT. This codes for CASSRTGNTEAFF.

The chain couples TRBV7-9 to TRBJ2-7, with TRBD1 matching over 10 bases. CDR1 SEHNR and CDR2 FQNEAQ come from the germline V gene (reference sequence). CDR3 size: 15 residues. The J segment lost 5 bases and the V segment lost 2 bases, leaving 6 bases of the junction unmatched. The CDR3, as DNA: TGTGCCAGCAGCTTATGGGGGACAGGGGTCCACGAGCAGTACTTC. This gives the protein CASSLWGTGVHEQYF.

This clone was counted once. The chain recombines TRBV10-1 with TRBJ2-1, with no clear D. The CDR3 has 16 amino acids. CDR1 is WNHNN and CDR2 is SYGVQD in the germline V gene (reference sequence). The germline V and J ends were trimmed by 4 bases and 0 bases, with 13 bases remaining between them. CDR3 DNA: TGCGCCAGCAGTGGCGGAACCCTAAGCTCCTACAATGAGCAGTTCTTC. It encodes CASSGGTLSSYNEQFF.

This rearrangement joins TRBV5-5 to TRBJ2-3; a weak D match, TRBD2 (6 bases). Trimming removed 7 bases from V and 6 bases from J, with 21 bases in between. The CDR3 length is 15 residues. The germline CDR1 and CDR2 sequences are SGHKS and YYEKEE (reference sequence). CDR3 nucleotide sequence: TGTGCCAGCTTACCTACAGGCCTCCTAGCGGATACGCAGTATTTT. Its protein product is CASLPTGLLADTQYF.

The chain links TRBV7-9 to TRBJ2-6, with 11 bases aligning to TRBD1. Germline V lookup: CDR1 SEHNR, CDR2 FQNEAQ (reference sequence). CDR3 size: 17 residues. V lost 7 bases to trimming and J lost 3 bases; unmatched junction nucleotides: 8. CDR3 protein: CASTRTGGIFGANVLTF. Here the CDR3 DNA reads TGTGCCAGCACCCGGACAGGGGGCATCTTTGGGGCCAACGTCCTGACTTTC.

The V and J genes are TRBV5-1 and TRBJ2-1, with 10 bases aligning to TRBD2. J was trimmed by 0 bases and V by 1 base; bases with no gene match: 4. CDR3 size: 17 residues. Germline loops: CDR1 SGHRS, CDR2 YFSETQ. Here the CDR3 DNA reads TGCGCCAGCAGCTTGACGGCTAGCGGGAGCTCCTACAATGAGCAGTTCTTC. It yields the protein CASSLTASGSSYNEQFF.

CDR3 sequence reads: CASSLAGQRSSPLHF. In DNA, the CDR3 is TGTGCCAGCAGCTTGGCGGGACAGCGTAGTTCACCCCTCCACTTT. The rearrangement links TRBV5-4 to TRBJ1-6; 7 bases match TRBD1. This CDR3 spans 15 amino acids. V dropped 0 bases and J dropped 9; count of bases not matched to a gene: 6. CDR1 SGHNT and CDR2 YYREEE come from the germline V gene (reference sequence).

CDR3 sequence reads: CASSPLGGTDTQYF. Here the CDR3 DNA reads TGCGCCAGCAGCCCGCTGGGAGGGACAGATACGCAGTATTTT. The chain has TRBV4-1 and TRBJ2-3; 7 nucleotides align to TRBD2. Germline-derived CDR1 and CDR2 are MGHRA and YSYEKL. The V and J ends lost 4 bases and 3 bases, in that order; junction bases with no gene match: 4. The CDR3 length is 14 residues.

The chain employs TRBV9 and TRBJ2-7; D is perhaps TRBD2 (6 bases). The germline V and J ends were trimmed by 4 bases and 2 bases, with 13 bases remaining between them. The length of the CDR3 is 14 residues. Germline V gene data show CDR1 as SGDLS and CDR2 as YYNGEE. The CDR3 sequence: CASSPREYTYEQYF. DNA of the CDR3: TGTGCCAGCAGCCCTCGGGAGTATACCTACGAGCAGTACTTC.

The V gene is TRBV5-1, the J gene TRBJ2-1; TRBD2 matches at 10 bases. Trimming at V came to 4 bases and at J to 4 bases, leaving 5 bases not matched to a gene. This CDR3 has 15 residues. Germline V gives CDR1 SGHRS, CDR2 YFSETQ. CDR3 region: CASSLGTSAYNEQFF. The CDR3 DNA is TGCGCCAGCAGCCTGGGGACTAGCGCGTACAATGAGCAGTTCTTC. The whole variable domain, remainder taken from reference TRBV5-1 and TRBJ2-1, is KAGVTQTPRYLIKTRGQQVTLSCSPISGHRSVSWYQQTPGQGLQFLFEYFSETQRNKGNFPGRFSGRQFSNSRSEMNVSTLELGDSALYLCASSLGTSAYNEQFFGPGTRLTVL.

The count of this clone is one. V gene TRBV18 combines with J gene TRBJ1-4; weak D call: TRBD1 (6 bases). Germline CDR1 is KGHSH and CDR2 is LQKENI. Trimming pared 3 bases from V and 6 bases from J, leaving 14 bases between. The CDR3 runs 15 residues. CDR3 sequence: CASSPRQDLDEKLFF. In DNA, the CDR3 is TGTGCCAGCTCACCCCGACAGGACTTGGATGAAAAACTGTTTTTT. Full variable domain (rest looked up from reference TRBV18 and TRBJ1-4): NAGVMQNPRHLVRRRGQEARLRCSPMKGHSHVYWYRQLPEEGLKFMVYLQKENIIDESGMPKERFSAEFPKEGPSILRIQQVVRGDSAAYFCASSPRQDLDEKLFFGSGTQLSVL.

J is TRBJ2-5 and V is TRBV11-3; 7 bases map to TRBD2. With 5 bases clipped from V and 2 bases from J, the junction kept 5 bases outside the gene matches. The CDR3 consists of 14 residues. CDR1 is SGHNT and CDR2 is YENEEA in the germline V gene. As DNA, the CDR3 is TGTGCCAGCAGCCACTCTAGCGGACAAGAGACCCAGTACTTC. It codes for CASSHSSGQETQYF.

This chain uses TRBV27 with TRBJ1-5, with D unclear. The length of the CDR3 is 13 residues. Germline V gene data show CDR1 as MNHEY and CDR2 as SMNVEV (reference sequence). V was clipped by 5 bases and J by 0 bases, with 5 bases between them. The CDR3 nucleotides read TGTGCCAGCAGTCCTTATAGCAATCAGCCCCAGCATTTT. Protein product: CASSPYSNQPQHF.

J is TRBJ2-5 and V is TRBV27; 8 nucleotides align to TRBD2. This CDR3 has 15 amino acids. With V trimmed by 4 bases and J by 0 bases, 4 bases remained unmatched. Germline CDR1 reads MNHEY; CDR2 reads SMNVEV (reference sequence). The CDR3 spells CASSSSGGDQETQYF. Written as DNA, the CDR3 is TGTGCCAGCAGTTCCAGCGGGGGAGACCAAGAGACCCAGTACTTC.

The chain has TRBV12-5 and TRBJ2-2, with 9 bases fitting TRBD1. Trimming removed 1 base from V and 5 bases from J; junction bases left unmatched: 8. The V gene's germline CDR1 is LGHNT and CDR2 FRNRAP. CDR3 length: 17 residues. The CDR3 DNA sequence: TGTGCTAGTGGTTTGGCCCGGACAGGGGAGTGGACCGGGGAGCTGTTTTTT. Protein: CASGLARTGEWTGELFF. Complete variable domain (other parts from reference TRBV12-5 and TRBJ2-2): DARVTQTPRHKVTEMGQEVTMRCQPILGHNTVFWYRQTMMQGLELLAYFRNRAPLDDSGMPKDRFSAEMPDATLATLKIQPSEPRDSAVYFCASGLARTGEWTGELFFGEGSRLTVL.

This chain connects TRBV7-6 to TRBJ2-7; D is possibly TRBD1 (6 bases). The CDR3 has 14 residues. CDR1 is SGHVS, CDR2 FNYEAQ, per germline. V lost 5 bases and J lost 5, with 16 bases in between. In DNA, the CDR3 is TGTGCCAGCAGCGCGCTTGGTGGGGGCCACGAGCAGTACTTC. Amino acid sequence: CASSALGGGHEQYF.

The V call is TRBV2, the J call TRBJ1-3; 7 nucleotides line up with TRBD1. CDR1 and CDR2 (germline): SNHLY, FYNNEI. This CDR3 is built from 15 residues. V gave up 6 bases and J gave up 0 bases; unmatched junction bases: 5. In nucleotides, the CDR3 is TGTGCCAGCAGGAGAGGGGACAGCTCTGGAAACACCATATATTTT. Protein product: CASRRGDSSGNTIYF.

The J gene is TRBJ2-1, the V gene TRBV28, with D perhaps TRBD2 (5 bases). CDR1 is MDHEN, CDR2 SYDVKM, per germline. The CDR3 loop spans 15 amino acids. V lost 8 bases to trimming and J lost 5 bases, with 19 bases between them. This chain's CDR3 is CASRAAGGLDNEQFF. The CDR3 DNA reads as TGTGCCAGCCGGGCGGCGGGCGGGTTAGACAATGAGCAGTTCTTC.